Below, one TCR beta chain is given with its context. No antigen is known for it. The data originate from a study of cytomegalovirus exposure and HLA in healthy donors. Study-level information: Membership in the Caucasian-associated ancestry cluster was found for about 84% of a few hundred genotyped donors.

The PCR ran on 60 Vbeta and 13 Jbeta primers. TCRdb keeps only in-frame clones here, not all; method: immunoSEQ multiplex PCR. The table shows fewer than 200,000 clones, with over 80% occurring only once. Germline loops: CDR1 SQVTM, CDR2 ANQGSEA. The CDR3 spans 14 residues. The donors (healthy individuals) were bone marrow donors. Findings of the study overall: Sequences of the TCR beta chain were said to predict the HLA-A and HLA-B alleles of most subjects accurately.

The chain recombines TRBV29-1 with TRBJ2-7, with 8 nucleotides matching TRBD1. The receptor was isolated from a woman in her forties or fifties in good health and CMV-seropositive. Sequencing input: PBMCs. As DNA, the CDR3 is TGCATGACAGGGGCCCATCTGCCTCGCTACGAGCAGTACTTC. Translating gives CMTGAHLPRYEQYF.